The 12 T cell receptor beta chains below were found in one sample sequenced in a study of blood T cell repertoires in COVID-19. TCRdb keeps only in-frame clones here, not all; method: immunoSEQ multiplex PCR. The data hold tens of thousands of clones, with about 86% observed a single time. Sequenced sample: peripheral blood. These receptors were collected from a man older than 75 with COVID-19, enrolled during active disease.

This clone was detected once. The CDR3 sequence: CASSQEEERTLAPLHF. The CDR3 coding sequence is TGTGCCAGCAGCCAAGAAGAGGAGCGGACTTTAGCACCCCTCCACTTT. The chain uses TRBV4-2 and TRBJ1-6; D uncertain. V was cut by 0 bases and J by 11 bases, with 17 bases left in between. Per germline, CDR1 LGHNA and CDR2 YNFKEQ. This CDR3 has 16 residues.

The rearrangement links TRBV10-3 to TRBJ1-5; TRBD1 aligns across 8 bases. The V gene's germline CDR1 is ENHRY and CDR2 SYGVKD. V lost 5 bases and J lost 7; bases outside the gene matches: 7. The CDR3 extends over 14 amino acids. CDR3 bases: TGTGCCATCAGTTCGGACAGGGAGGGCCAGCCCCAGCATTTT. This codes for CAISSDREGQPQHF.

The V gene is TRBV18, the J gene TRBJ2-2, with a weak D call TRBD2 (6 bases). There are 15 residues in the CDR3. The germline gives CDR1 KGHSH, CDR2 LQKENI. With 2 bases removed from V and 4 bases from J, the gap between germline ends came to 11 bases. The CDR3 loop is CASSPRREGTGELFF. In nucleotides, the CDR3 is TGTGCCAGCTCACCAAGGCGGGAAGGCACCGGGGAGCTGTTTTTT.

This chain joins TRBV9 and TRBJ1-2; a possible D gene is TRBD1 (6 bases). Germline V lookup: CDR1 SGDLS, CDR2 YYNGEE. The ends were cut back, 5 bases at V and 6 bases at J, with 14 bases in the middle. The CDR3 totals 13 residues. The CDR3 region has the DNA TGTGCCAGCAGTAGGGACACTATCGATGGCTACACCTTC. Translation: CASSRDTIDGYTF. Combining the CDR3 with reference TRBV9 and TRBJ1-2 gives the whole variable domain DSGVTQTPKHLITATGQRVTLRCSPRSGDLSVYWYQQSLDQGLQFLIQYYNGEERAKGNILERFSAQQFPDLHSELNLSSLELGDSALYFCASSRDTIDGYTFGSGTRLTVV.

J is TRBJ1-2 and V is TRBV29-1; 7 bases line up with TRBD1. The CDR3 totals 12 residues. Germline V gene data show CDR1 as SQVTM and CDR2 as ANQGSEA. Trimming cost V 6 bases and J 7 bases; bases outside gene matches: 8. The chain's CDR3 is CSVDTGVGGYTF. Here the CDR3 DNA reads TGCAGCGTCGATACAGGGGTAGGTGGCTACACCTTC. Full variable domain (rest looked up from reference TRBV29-1 and TRBJ1-2): SAVISQKPSRDICQRGTSLTIQCQVDSQVTMMFWYRQQPGQSLTLIATANQGSEATYESGFVIDKFPISRPNLTFSTLTVSNMSPEDSSIYLCSVDTGVGGYTFGSGTRLTVV.

This sequence joins TRBV7-2 and TRBJ1-5, with 7 positions matching TRBD1. J gave up 6 bases and V 3 bases, and 8 bases lay outside the gene matches. Germline CDR1 reads SGHTA; CDR2 reads FQGNSA. The CDR3 length is 15 residues. This CDR3 is CASSFQQGTTQPQHF. In DNA form, the CDR3 reads TGTGCCAGCAGCTTCCAACAGGGGACCACTCAGCCCCAGCATTTT.

The rearrangement uses TRBV12-3 or TRBV12-4 and TRBJ1-2; D may be TRBD1 (6 bases). This CDR3 comprises 13 residues. The ends were cut back, 6 bases at V and 8 bases at J, with 16 bases in the middle. This CDR3 is CASRPLGHEGYTF. The CDR3 nucleotides are TGTGCCAGCAGACCATTGGGACACGAAGGCTACACCTTC.

The chain links TRBV5-1 to TRBJ1-1, with 7 bases identical to TRBD1. The CDR3 has 13 residues. CDR1 and CDR2 (germline): SGHRS, YFSETQ. Trimming at V came to 2 bases and at J to 3 bases, leaving 1 base not matched to a gene. The chain's CDR3 is CASSLTGDTEAFF. In DNA, the CDR3 is TGCGCCAGCAGCTTAACAGGGGACACTGAAGCTTTCTTT. The full variable domain, completed using reference TRBV5-1 and TRBJ1-1, is KAGVTQTPRYLIKTRGQQVTLSCSPISGHRSVSWYQQTPGQGLQFLFEYFSETQRNKGNFPGRFSGRQFSNSRSEMNVSTLELGDSALYLCASSLTGDTEAFFGQGTRLTVV.

The rearrangement links TRBV19 to TRBJ1-5; D is possibly TRBD1 (5 bases). Germline CDR1 is LNHDA and CDR2 is SQIVND (reference sequence). V was pared by 1 base and J by 7 bases, with 11 bases between. There are 14 residues in the CDR3. CDR3 in DNA: TGTGCCAGTAGTATAGGTAGCCAGGGACAGCCCCAGCATTTT. Translated: CASSIGSQGQPQHF.

The CDR3 is CATSATGSYGYTF. CDR3 nucleotide sequence: TGTGCCACCAGTGCAACAGGGTCCTATGGCTACACCTTC. The chain is built from TRBV24-1 and TRBJ1-2; TRBD1 is a possible D gene (6 bases). V was cut by 5 bases and J by 4 bases, with 10 bases left in between. The CDR3 contains 13 residues. Germline CDR1 and CDR2: KGHDR and SFDVKD.

The chain joins TRBV7-2 to TRBJ2-2, with 16 positions matching TRBD2. This CDR3 has 18 amino acids. Germline values: CDR1 SGHTA, CDR2 FQGNSA. Germline trimming cut 3 bases from V and 6 bases from J; bases unmatched to any gene: 7. DNA of the CDR3: TGTGCCAGCAGCTTCCAACCGGGACTAGCGGGAGGGCCCGGGGAGCTGTTTTTT. This encodes CASSFQPGLAGGPGELFF. The full variable domain, completed using reference TRBV7-2 and TRBJ2-2, is GAGVSQSPSNKVTEKGKDVELRCDPISGHTALYWYRQSLGQGLEFLIYFQGNSAPDKSGLPSDRFSAERTGGSVSTLTIQRTQQEDSAVYLCASSFQPGLAGGPGELFFGEGSRLTVL.

Details on this clone: This CDR3 is also generated by other DNA sequences in the sample. V gene TRBV9 combines with J gene TRBJ1-3, with 8 bases matching TRBD1. The CDR3 consists of 15 residues. Germline trimming cut 0 bases from V and 1 base from J; bases unmatched to any gene: 0. Germline CDR1 SGDLS, CDR2 YYNGEE. The CDR3 region is CASSVGQGSGNTIYF. In DNA form, the CDR3 reads TGTGCCAGCAGCGTAGGACAGGGGTCTGGAAACACCATATATTTT.